This TCR beta chain derives from a study of blood T cell repertoires in COVID-19 (dated by TCRdb to the early 2020s). About the study as a whole: Samples from collaborators originated in the United States, Italy and Spain and spanned both the acute and convalescent phases of COVID-19. The dataset comprised deeply sampled blood TCRbeta repertoires from subjects exposed to, actively infected with, or recovered from COVID-19. HLA class I and class II types, where available, came from metadata supplied by the sample provider rather than from assay-based typing. Samples came from the ongoing ImmuneRACE study (first 160 participants) plus 1,254 subjects from 6 global collaborators. Nearly every sample came with metadata listing a de-identified subject ID, COVID-19 status, age in years and sex. The material from the prospective study consisted of cDNA or gDNA derived from T cells, B-cell-depleted T cells, or PBMCs. The repertoires were released in a freely available public database meant as a resource for research on the immune response to SARS-CoV-2.

For this clone: The specificity of this receptor is unknown. No base quality values were provided; no much bigger clone lies one nucleotide off.

The CDR3 has 12 amino acids, counting the end cysteine and phenylalanine. The entry retains the CDR3 DNA only, 36 bases that are in frame from base 1. TCRbeta CDR3 regions were amplified from genomic DNA using the immunoSEQ Assay, a bias-controlled multiplex PCR. Concerning the study's data processing: Within the assay, amplification of reference gene primers was used to estimate how many nucleated cells each sample contained. Sequence reads were collapsed and filtered to measure the absolute abundance of every unique TCRbeta CDR3 rearrangement. For each sample, productive Simpson clonality was calculated as the square root of Simpson's diversity index over productive rearrangements. TCRdb's version of the immuneACCESS table is confined to in-frame rearrangements and falls short of the full clone set. An unresolved V gene accounts for under half of the shortfall where checked; the remainder is of unknown origin. The DNA was the basis for D and trimming; V, J and clone size are from that table. In all, the sample holds approximately 230,000 clones, and around 84% of those were seen once. 20% of the sample goes to the ten largest clones.

Whole blood was collected in K2EDTA tubes by collaborating institutions according to the institutions' own protocols. For TCRbeta analysis, collaborators shipped samples as frozen whole blood, isolated PBMCs, or DNA extracted from either of those sample types. Paper-wide results and their limitations: Clinical and demographic metadata were provided uncurated, with the amount varying by source and participant.

The sample was peripheral blood. The sequence was collected from a young man with active or convalescent COVID-19. The chain links TRBV12-2 with TRBJ2-7; TRBD1 is the table's D call and was not checked against the DNA. TRBV12-2 is termed a pseudogene. The CDR3 region reads CASRSQGSEQYF. The DNA is as follows: TGTGCAAGTCGCTCCCAGGGTTCCGAGCAGTACTTC.